Listed here is a single T cell receptor (beta chain). Per the original data handling: Reference gene primer amplification gave estimated nucleated cell counts. Produced via immunoSEQ multiplex PCR; TCRdb's table is partial and in-frame only. Clonal size and the V and J genes are those of that table, whereas D and trimming came from the DNA. The sample lists around 400,000 clones, around 87% occurring once. CDR3 size: 17 residues. V was clipped by 2 bases and J by 6 bases, with 20 bases between them. Patients at the Seattle site were enrolled during active infection and followed longitudinally. These data belong to a study of blood T cell repertoires in COVID-19. Study at large: COVID-19 samples collected from the United States, Italy and Spain covered acute and convalescent phases.

This chain links TRBV23-1 with TRBJ2-4; tentative D call: TRBD1 (5 bases). TRBV23-1 is an open reading frame whose function is uncertain. This receptor was identified in a woman in her twenties or thirties with COVID-19, enrolled during active disease. Specimen: peripheral blood. CDR3 loop: CASSQIVGHYLGNIQYF. The CDR3 nucleotides are TGCGCCAGCAGTCAAATCGTTGGACACTACCTGGGAAACATTCAGTACTTC.